The clone carrying this TCR beta chain was counted many times. Antigen specificity is unknown. The V gene end was trimmed by 0 bases and the J gene end by 5 bases; junction bases not matched to a gene: 4. This CDR3 has 14 residues. The germline V gene encodes CDR1 SGHRS and CDR2 YFSETQ. Template-switching 5'RACE yielded the TCR cDNA; a universal primer site and UMIs were added in the process. TCRdb fed the 5' RACE reads into MiXCR, producing one record per CDR3 protein. The table includes fewer than 350,000 distinct CDR3 sequences, 8% to 10% detected once. This sample was included in a study of T cells after yellow fever vaccination. Study-wide context: Those fractions that held only low numbers of cells were prepared using the SMART-Seq v4 Ultra Low Input RNA kit. General study results and limits: The secondary response peaked faster, at day 5 versus 15, but was weaker. FACS-sorted repertoires could contain abundant clonotypes contaminating from the bulk population.

The sample was PBMCs, taken on the day of the first yellow fever vaccination. V is TRBV5-1 and J is TRBJ2-7, with 8 nucleotides matching TRBD2. This clonotype originated in a man aged 18 to 29 who received the YFV17D yellow fever vaccine. The DNA for the CDR3 is TGCGCCAGCAGCTTGGGGACTAGCCGGGACGAGCAGTACTTC. It translates to CASSLGTSRDEQYF. Full variable domain (remainder filled in from reference TRBV5-1 and TRBJ2-7): KAGVTQTPRYLIKTRGQQVTLSCSPISGHRSVSWYQQTPGQGLQFLFEYFSETQRNKGNFPGRFSGRQFSNSRSEMNVSTLELGDSALYLCASSLGTSRDEQYFGPGTRLTVT.